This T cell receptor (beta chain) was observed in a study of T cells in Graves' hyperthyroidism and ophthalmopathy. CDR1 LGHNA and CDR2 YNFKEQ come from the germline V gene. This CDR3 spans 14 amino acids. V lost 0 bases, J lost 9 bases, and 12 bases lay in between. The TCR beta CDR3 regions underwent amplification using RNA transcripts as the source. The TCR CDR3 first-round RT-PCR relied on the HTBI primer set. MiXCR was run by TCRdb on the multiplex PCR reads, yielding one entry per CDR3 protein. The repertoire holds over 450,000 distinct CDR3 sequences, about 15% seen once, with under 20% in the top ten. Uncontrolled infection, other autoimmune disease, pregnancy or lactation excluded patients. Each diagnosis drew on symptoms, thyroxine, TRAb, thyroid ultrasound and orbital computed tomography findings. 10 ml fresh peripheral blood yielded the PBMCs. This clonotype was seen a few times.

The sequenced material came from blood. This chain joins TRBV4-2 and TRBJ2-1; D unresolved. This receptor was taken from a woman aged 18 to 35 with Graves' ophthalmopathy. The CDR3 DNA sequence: TGTGCCAGCAGCCAAGATCGGTTGGGTTTTGAGCAGTTCTTC. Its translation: CASSQDRLGFEQFF.